The 28 T cell receptor beta chains reported below all come from one sample, sequenced in a study of blood T cell repertoires in COVID-19. Profiling relied on immunoSEQ multiplex PCR, and the TCRdb table lists in-frame clones only, not all of them. The sample consists of almost 50,000 clones, 80% to 85% of them appearing once. The sample consisted of peripheral blood. The receptors here all came from a man in his fifties or sixties with acute or convalescent COVID-19.

This chain uses TRBV4-1 with TRBJ1-5, with D possibly being TRBD1 (6 bases). The CDR3 covers 17 residues. CDR1 and CDR2 (germline): MGHRA, YSYEKL. Trimming took 0 bases from V and 7 from J, leaving 19 bases between them. CDR3 region: CASSQDIGDIVVQPQHF. The CDR3 DNA reads TGCGCCAGCAGCCAAGATATCGGGGACATAGTTGTGCAGCCCCAGCATTTT.

The gene calls are TRBV5-4 and TRBJ1-6; TRBD1 matches 8 bases. Germline-derived CDR1 and CDR2 are SGHNT and YYREEE (reference sequence). The CDR3 runs to 14 residues. V dropped 5 bases and J dropped 10; count of bases not matched to a gene: 8. In DNA, the CDR3 is TGTGCCAGCAGATTCGACAGGGGAGAATCACCCCTCCACTTT. This translates into CASRFDRGESPLHF.

The rearrangement uses TRBV5-8 and TRBJ1-2, with 8 bases that match TRBD1. This CDR3 comprises 13 residues. Germline CDR1 SGHTS, CDR2 YDEGEE. J was trimmed by 10 bases and V by 3 bases; bases with no gene match: 8. Here the CDR3 reads CASSYDRGQDYTF. CDR3 DNA sequence: TGTGCCAGCAGCTACGACAGGGGACAGGACTACACCTTC.

The J gene is TRBJ1-2, the V gene TRBV28; 7 nucleotides match TRBD1. Germline V gene data show CDR1 as MDHEN and CDR2 as SYDVKM. After removal of 6 bases from V and 8 bases from J, the junction contained 6 bases not matched to a gene. The CDR3 runs to 12 residues. The CDR3 DNA follows: TGTGCCAGCAGGGGACAGACCGGGGGCTACACCTTC. It is translated as CASRGQTGGYTF.

The sample holds a few counts of this clone. V gene TRBV5-5 combines with J gene TRBJ1-2, with TRBD1 matching over 9 bases. V lost 4 bases and J lost 6; bases outside the gene matches: 10. The CDR3 contains 15 residues. The germline V gene encodes CDR1 SGHKS and CDR2 YYEKEE (reference sequence). The CDR3 nucleotides are TGTGCCAGCAGCCCTCCGGGACAGGGCGGGCATGGCTACACCTTC. Translation gives CASSPPGQGGHGYTF.

The CDR3 loop reads CASSLWTGHNEQFF. The DNA of the CDR3 is TGTGCCAGCAGTCTGTGGACAGGGCACAATGAGCAGTTCTTC. This chain connects TRBV6-2 or TRBV6-3 to TRBJ2-1; 8 bases are a match to TRBD1. J lost 5 bases, V lost 5 bases, and 5 bases had no gene match. In germline, CDR1 is MNHEY, CDR2 SVGEGT. This CDR3 comprises 14 residues.

The chain uses TRBV6-5 and TRBJ2-7; weak D call: TRBD1 (5 bases). In germline, CDR1 is MNHEY, CDR2 SVGAGI. The V and J ends lost 5 bases and 2 bases respectively, with 16 bases between them. The length of the CDR3 is 15 residues. The CDR3 sequence: CASSTSFTTAYEQYF. The CDR3 DNA reads as TGTGCCAGCAGTACCTCCTTTACGACAGCCTACGAGCAGTACTTC.

This clone has just one count. V usage is TRBV19 and J usage is TRBJ2-1, with D possibly matching TRBD2 (5 bases). Germline V gene sequence: CDR1 LNHDA, CDR2 SQIVND (reference sequence). The CDR3 is made up of 15 amino acids. V shed 1 base and J shed 0 bases, with 7 bases lying between them. The CDR3 reads CASSIAAVSYNEQFF. CDR3 nucleotide sequence: TGTGCCAGTAGTATAGCAGCGGTCTCCTACAATGAGCAGTTCTTC. The full variable domain, completed using reference TRBV19 and TRBJ2-1, is DGGITQSPKYLFRKEGQNVTLSCEQNLNHDAMYWYRQDPGQGLRLIYYSQIVNDFQKGDIAEGYSVSREKKESFPLTVTSAQKNPTAFYLCASSIAAVSYNEQFFGPGTRLTVL.

V gene TRBV19 combines with J gene TRBJ1-5; D possibly corresponds to TRBD1 (5 bases). Trimming stripped 6 bases from V and 8 bases from J, with 11 bases between. Looked up from germline, CDR1 is LNHDA and CDR2 is SQIVND (reference sequence). The CDR3 runs to 12 residues. This CDR3 is CASRDNAEPQHF. CDR3 coding DNA: TGTGCCAGTAGGGACAACGCTGAGCCCCAGCATTTT.

The rearrangement joins TRBV6-4 to TRBJ2-3; D unclear. This CDR3 is 16 amino acids long. Deletions cut 0 bases from V and 1 base from J, with 11 bases between. The V gene's germline CDR1 is MRHNA and CDR2 SNTAGT. The DNA for the CDR3 is TGTGCCAGCAGTGACTCATTTCGTCGGGGCACAGATACGCAGTATTTT. Amino acids: CASSDSFRRGTDTQYF.

This sequence joins TRBV4-2 and TRBJ1-2; the D is unclear. Germline V gene data show CDR1 as LGHNA and CDR2 as YNFKEQ. V lost 0 bases to trimming and J lost 1 base, with 24 bases between them. This CDR3 is built from 20 residues. CDR3: CASSQDDRRGGFPLNYGYTF. In DNA, the CDR3 is TGTGCCAGCAGCCAAGATGATCGGCGGGGTGGCTTCCCGCTTAACTATGGCTACACCTTC.

The rearrangement uses TRBV27 and TRBJ2-6; 10 bases are a match to TRBD1. The V segment lost 3 bases and the J segment 2 bases; nucleotides outside the gene matches: 4. The CDR3 runs to 17 residues. Germline V gene lookup returns CDR1 MNHEY and CDR2 SMNVEV (reference sequence). Here the CDR3 reads CASSLTGQGAGANVLTF. CDR3 DNA: TGTGCCAGCAGTTTGACCGGACAGGGGGCTGGGGCCAACGTCCTGACTTTC.

This chain links TRBV7-6 with TRBJ2-5; 7 bases align to TRBD2. The germline V gene encodes CDR1 SGHVS and CDR2 FNYEAQ. The CDR3 is 14 residues long. V shed 4 bases, J shed 1 base, and the junction held 3 bases outside the gene matches. CDR3 region: CASSSGTTQETQYF. CDR3 sequence (DNA): TGTGCCAGCAGCTCTGGGACTACCCAAGAGACCCAGTACTTC.

The chain is built from TRBV7-8 and TRBJ2-2; TRBD2 matches 7 bases. There are 22 residues in the CDR3. Germline V gene data show CDR1 as SGHVS and CDR2 as FQNEAQ. Unmatched junction bases numbered 24, after V lost 5 bases and J lost 0 bases. As DNA, the CDR3 is TGTGCCAGCAGCCCCGGTTTGGGGGGAGGGCCTATCGACTTCCCGAACACCGGGGAGCTGTTTTTT. Protein sequence: CASSPGLGGGPIDFPNTGELFF.

This rearrangement joins TRBV7-2 to TRBJ2-3; 8 bases line up with TRBD2. The CDR3 is 19 amino acids. Germline-derived CDR1 and CDR2 are SGHTA and FQGNSA. V shed 2 bases, J shed 2 bases, and the junction held 15 bases outside the gene matches. The CDR3 loop is CASSLLPRRAGGPTDTQYF. CDR3 nucleotide sequence: TGTGCCAGCAGCTTACTCCCCCGTCGGGCGGGGGGCCCCACAGATACGCAGTATTTT.

The CDR3 DNA reads TGTGCCAGCAGCCGAGAGCGGGAAACTTTAGAGACCCAGTACTTC. It yields the protein CASSRERETLETQYF. The rearrangement joins TRBV5-4 to TRBJ2-5, with 7 bases lining up with TRBD2. CDR1 SGHNT and CDR2 YYREEE come from the germline V gene (reference sequence). The CDR3 contains 15 residues. The J segment lost 4 bases and the V segment lost 4 bases, leaving 10 bases of the junction unmatched.

The chain carries TRBV30 and TRBJ1-6; TRBD1 agrees at 8 bases. Germline V gene data show CDR1 as GTSNPN and CDR2 as SVGIG (reference sequence). The ends lost 4 bases at V and 6 bases at J; junction bases unmatched: 20. CDR3 length equals 19 residues. The DNA of the CDR3 is TGTGCCTGGACGCGAGCCGGACTCACCACAGGGGGGTTTAATTCACCCCTCCACTTT. This sequence encodes CAWTRAGLTTGGFNSPLHF.

CDR3 in DNA: TGCAGTGCTAGTATAACAAATACGCAGTATTTT. Its translation: CSASITNTQYF. The chain links TRBV20-1 to TRBJ2-3; no definite D call. This CDR3 spans 11 amino acids. The germline gives CDR1 DFQATT, CDR2 SNEGSKA (reference sequence). The V gene lost 3 bases and the J gene lost 7 bases, with 8 bases spanning the gap.

The rearrangement links TRBV11-2 to TRBJ2-2; 8 nucleotides align to TRBD1. V lost 2 bases and J lost 3; bases outside the gene matches: 11. CDR3 length equals 18 residues. CDR1 is SGHAT and CDR2 is FQNNGV in the germline V gene. For the CDR3, the DNA is TGTGCCAGCAGCTTATACGGCAGGGGGCTTTCGGACACCGGGGAGCTGTTTTTT. This gives the protein CASSLYGRGLSDTGELFF.

J is TRBJ1-2 and V is TRBV6-5, with a possible D match to TRBD1 (6 bases). The CDR3 is 14 residues long. Germline loops: CDR1 MNHEY, CDR2 SVGAGI. V was clipped by 7 bases and J by 8 bases, with 20 bases between them. The CDR3 region is CASTLGGAEGGYTF. The CDR3 DNA sequence: TGTGCCAGCACCCTCGGGGGGGCCGAGGGGGGCTACACCTTC.

This chain joins TRBV3-1 (or the pseudogene TRBV3-2) and TRBJ1-4, with 8 bases matching TRBD1. The length of the CDR3 is 16 residues. Germline V gene lookup returns CDR1 LGHDT and CDR2 YNNKEL (reference sequence). V lost 4 bases, J lost 7 bases, and 11 bases stayed unmatched. This CDR3 reads CASSPLQGGRGEKLFF. Written as DNA, the CDR3 is TGTGCCAGCAGCCCATTACAGGGGGGGCGAGGTGAAAAACTGTTTTTT.

A few counts support this clone. This chain uses TRBV11-2 with TRBJ1-6, with TRBD1 as a possible D gene (5 bases). Germline values: CDR1 SGHAT, CDR2 FQNNGV. The CDR3 sequence is 14 residues long. Trimming cost V 6 bases and J 8 bases, with 14 bases left between them. DNA of the CDR3: TGTGCCAGCAGGGGGGGTAGGGGTGATTCACCCCTCCACTTT. Translated: CASRGGRGDSPLHF.

The genes are TRBV4-3 and TRBJ2-2; no firm D call. The CDR3 loop spans 13 amino acids. V shed 8 bases and J shed 0 bases, with 7 bases lying between them. Looked up from germline, CDR1 is LGHNA and CDR2 is YSLEER. CDR3 in DNA: TGCGCCAGCCAGGATACGAACACCGGGGAGCTGTTTTTT. This sequence encodes CASQDTNTGELFF.

The chain has TRBV28 and TRBJ1-3, with no clear D. Germline V CDR1 and CDR2: MDHEN, SYDVKM. CDR3 length equals 12 residues. V was cut by 11 bases and J by 0 bases, with 8 bases left in between. DNA of the CDR3: TGTGCCGGCGGGTCCTCTGGAAACACCATATATTTT. Translation gives CAGGSSGNTIYF.

The chain employs TRBV4-3 and TRBJ2-1; D may be TRBD2 (6 bases). Germline V gives CDR1 LGHNA, CDR2 YSLEER. V lost 4 bases, J lost 6 bases, and 13 bases lay in between. The CDR3 has 14 amino acids. CDR3 region: CASSLGGTGNEQFF. Here the CDR3 DNA reads TGCGCCAGCAGCCTTGGGGGGACGGGCAATGAGCAGTTCTTC.

This clone was seen once. This chain uses TRBV7-2 with TRBJ2-1; TRBD1 agrees at 9 bases. The CDR3 has 15 residues. V was clipped by 6 bases and J by 6 bases; unmatched bases: 9. Germline CDR1 reads SGHTA; CDR2 reads FQGNSA. CDR3 nucleotides: TGTGCCAGCAGGCCGAGGGACAGGGTCGGCAATGAGCAGTTCTTC. Its translation is CASRPRDRVGNEQFF.

J is TRBJ1-1 and V is TRBV16; D is ambiguous. Germline CDR1 is KGHSY and CDR2 is FQNENV. CDR3 size: 13 residues. V lost 7 bases and J 1 base, leaving 10 bases between the germline ends. In DNA form, the CDR3 reads TGTGCCAGCACGAGGGCCCCGAACACTGAAGCTTTCTTT. Translation gives CASTRAPNTEAFF.

This CDR3 is CSVKPNTEAFF. The CDR3 nucleotides read TGCAGCGTTAAGCCGAACACTGAAGCTTTCTTT. The rearrangement uses TRBV29-1 and TRBJ1-1; unclear D gene. Germline CDR1 SQVTM, CDR2 ANQGSEA. V was trimmed by 5 bases and J by 1 base, leaving 5 bases between them. The CDR3 is 11 amino acids.